This is a list of T cell receptor beta chains from one sample in a study of cytomegalovirus exposure and HLA in healthy donors. Profiled with immunoSEQ multiplex PCR; TCRdb holds only in-frame clones, not every one. The sample lists roughly 200,000 clones, 79% occurring once. Source material: PBMCs. These receptors were taken from a woman in her 30s in good health and CMV-seropositive. The CDR3 runs from the conserved cysteine through the conserved F or W. Fields, in order: V gene, D gene, clone size, J gene, CDR3 DNA, CDR3 protein. The D gene is left open where the match is weak. The listing skips clone size in some rows; elsewhere it reads once, few, many or a size class.

V gene: TRBV9
D gene: TRBD1
clone size: -
J gene: TRBJ1-4
CDR3 DNA: TGTGCCAGCAGCGCGGGACAGGGGGGGGAAAAACTGTTTTTT
CDR3 protein: CASSAGQGGEKLFF

V gene: TRBV5-1
D gene: TRBD1
clone size: -
J gene: TRBJ2-7
CDR3 DNA: TGCGCCAGCAGCTTAGGACAGGGGGTACACGAGCAGTACTTC
CDR3 protein: CASSLGQGVHEQYF

V gene: TRBV5-5
D gene: TRBD1
clone size: -
J gene: TRBJ1-6
CDR3 DNA: TGTGCCAGCAGCCGGGGACAGGGGGGCTCCTATAATTCACCCCTCCACTTT
CDR3 protein: CASSRGQGGSYNSPLHF

V gene: TRBV2
D gene: -
clone size: -
J gene: TRBJ1-1
CDR3 DNA: TGTGCCAGCGTACAGGGCGAATCGGCTTTCTTT
CDR3 protein: CASVQGESAFF

V gene: TRBV19
D gene: TRBD1
clone size: -
J gene: TRBJ1-1
CDR3 DNA: TGTGCCAGTAGTATGGACAGGGGGTCCACGAACACTGAAGCTTTCTTT
CDR3 protein: CASSMDRGSTNTEAFF

V gene: TRBV6-6
D gene: -
clone size: -
J gene: TRBJ1-5
CDR3 DNA: TGTGCCAGCAGTTACTCCAGTCCAGCGGATCAGCCCCAGCATTTT
CDR3 protein: CASSYSSPADQPQHF

V gene: TRBV11-3
D gene: -
clone size: -
J gene: TRBJ1-3
CDR3 DNA: TGTGCCAGCAGCTCCCTCGGAAACACCATATATTTT
CDR3 protein: CASSSLGNTIYF

V gene: TRBV2
D gene: TRBD1
clone size: -
J gene: TRBJ2-1
CDR3 DNA: TGTGCCAGTTTGAGCAGGGGGACGAGCTCCTACAATGAGCAGTTCTTC
CDR3 protein: CASLSRGTSSYNEQFF

V gene: TRBV29-1
D gene: TRBD1
clone size: -
J gene: TRBJ1-1
CDR3 DNA: TGCAGCGGCGGGACAGAGGATTACACTGAAGCTTTCTTT
CDR3 protein: CSGGTEDYTEAFF

V gene: TRBV19
D gene: TRBD1
clone size: few
J gene: TRBJ2-7
CDR3 DNA: TGTGCCAGTAGTACGGGACAGAGCTACGAGCAGTACTTC
CDR3 protein: CASSTGQSYEQYF

V gene: TRBV27
D gene: -
clone size: -
J gene: TRBJ2-7
CDR3 DNA: TGTGCCAGCAGTTTAATCGAGGGTACTTCGTCCGAGCAGTACTTC
CDR3 protein: CASSLIEGTSSEQYF

V gene: TRBV7-9
D gene: -
clone size: -
J gene: TRBJ1-1
CDR3 DNA: TGTGCCAGCAGCTTCCAGGGGCTGGACACTGAAGCTTTCTTT
CDR3 protein: CASSFQGLDTEAFF

V gene: TRBV5-5
D gene: -
clone size: few
J gene: TRBJ2-5
CDR3 DNA: TGTGCCAGCAGCTTCGGGAACCAAGAGACCCAGTACTTC
CDR3 protein: CASSFGNQETQYF

V gene: TRBV2
D gene: TRBD1
clone size: -
J gene: TRBJ1-1
CDR3 DNA: TGTGCCAGTAAGGAGGGGGCGCTTACTGAAGCTTTCTTT
CDR3 protein: CASKEGALTEAFF

V gene: TRBV5-1
D gene: TRBD2
clone size: -
J gene: TRBJ2-5
CDR3 DNA: TGCGCCAGCAGCTATGGGGGACTAGCGGGGACGTTTGTGGAGACCCAGTACTTC
CDR3 protein: CASSYGGLAGTFVETQYF

V gene: TRBV30
D gene: TRBD1
clone size: few
J gene: TRBJ2-7
CDR3 DNA: TGTGCCTGGACGACCGGGACAGTAACCTACGAGCAGTACTTC
CDR3 protein: CAWTTGTVTYEQYF

V gene: TRBV29-1
D gene: TRBD1
clone size: -
J gene: TRBJ1-2
CDR3 DNA: TGCAGCGCTGACAGGGCGGACGGTGGCTACACCTTC
CDR3 protein: CSADRADGGYTF

V gene: TRBV10-3
D gene: -
clone size: -
J gene: TRBJ2-7
CDR3 DNA: TGTGCCATCAGTGAGGCGACACTCGGTTACGAGCAGTACTTC
CDR3 protein: CAISEATLGYEQYF

V gene: TRBV7-2
D gene: TRBD2
clone size: -
J gene: TRBJ2-1
CDR3 DNA: TGTGCCAGCAGCCCCGTGAGCGGGAGTCTCAATGAGCAGTTCTTC
CDR3 protein: CASSPVSGSLNEQFF

V gene: TRBV7-9
D gene: TRBD1
clone size: few
J gene: TRBJ1-2
CDR3 DNA: TGTGCCAGCAGCTTAGCGGGGACAGCTAACTATGGCTACACCTTC
CDR3 protein: CASSLAGTANYGYTF

V gene: TRBV5-4
D gene: TRBD1
clone size: -
J gene: TRBJ1-1
CDR3 DNA: TGTGCCAGCAGCCTGACAGGGAATGAGAACACTGAAGCTTTCTTT
CDR3 protein: CASSLTGNENTEAFF

V gene: TRBV2
D gene: -
clone size: -
J gene: TRBJ1-2
CDR3 DNA: TGTGCCAGCAACTCTCAGGGCGGGGAATCTTGGGGCTACACCTTC
CDR3 protein: CASNSQGGESWGYTF

V gene: TRBV30
D gene: -
clone size: -
J gene: TRBJ2-1
CDR3 DNA: TGTGCCTGGAGCCTCCCGAGAGGCAATGAGCAGTTCTTC
CDR3 protein: CAWSLPRGNEQFF

V gene: TRBV5-8
D gene: -
clone size: -
J gene: TRBJ1-1
CDR3 DNA: TGTGCCAGCAGACGGGACACGTTGAACACTGAAGCTTTCTTT
CDR3 protein: CASRRDTLNTEAFF

V gene: TRBV25-1
D gene: -
clone size: -
J gene: TRBJ2-5
CDR3 DNA: TGTGCCAGCACCGAGGCAGGGGCCGCCTGGGAGACCCAGTACTTC
CDR3 protein: CASTEAGAAWETQYF

V gene: TRBV30
D gene: -
clone size: -
J gene: TRBJ1-1
CDR3 DNA: TGTGCCTGGTCGGAGGGGATGAACACTGAAGCTTTCTTT
CDR3 protein: CAWSEGMNTEAFF

V gene: TRBV10-3
D gene: TRBD2
clone size: -
J gene: TRBJ2-1
CDR3 DNA: TGTGCCATCAGTGCTAGCGGGAGACGCAATGAGCAGTTCTTC
CDR3 protein: CAISASGRRNEQFF

V gene: TRBV9
D gene: -
clone size: -
J gene: TRBJ2-2
CDR3 DNA: TGTGCCAGCAGCGTAGGGACAGCATCCGGGGAGCTGTTTTTT
CDR3 protein: CASSVGTASGELFF

V gene: TRBV5-4
D gene: TRBD2
clone size: -
J gene: TRBJ2-2
CDR3 DNA: TGTGCCAGCAGCTCGGGCCCCCTAGCGGATACCGCGAACACCGGGGAGCTGTTTTTT
CDR3 protein: CASSSGPLADTANTGELFF

V gene: TRBV18
D gene: -
clone size: once
J gene: TRBJ1-5
CDR3 DNA: TGTGCCAGCTCACCCGGGGGGACAACAGGGCAGCCCCAGCATTTT
CDR3 protein: CASSPGGTTGQPQHF

V gene: TRBV6-5
D gene: TRBD1
clone size: -
J gene: TRBJ1-1
CDR3 DNA: TGTGCCAGCAGTTCGGGACAGGGTTTCACTGAAGCTTTCTTT
CDR3 protein: CASSSGQGFTEAFF

V gene: TRBV5-1
D gene: -
clone size: -
J gene: TRBJ2-1
CDR3 DNA: TGCGCCAGCAGCTTGAATCGGCGGGGAGCCACCTACAATGAGCAGTTCTTC
CDR3 protein: CASSLNRRGATYNEQFF

V gene: TRBV2
D gene: -
clone size: few
J gene: TRBJ2-7
CDR3 DNA: -
CDR3 protein: CASRLLFAGGASYF

V gene: TRBV5-8
D gene: -
clone size: -
J gene: TRBJ2-4
CDR3 DNA: TGTGCCAGCAGCTTCGACAGCGCCAAAAACATTCAGTACTTC
CDR3 protein: CASSFDSAKNIQYF

V gene: TRBV6-1
D gene: -
clone size: -
J gene: TRBJ1-2
CDR3 DNA: TGTGCCAGCAGGGAGACAGCTTTAGCTAACTATGGCTACACCTTC
CDR3 protein: CASRETALANYGYTF

V gene: TRBV11-3
D gene: -
clone size: -
J gene: TRBJ2-1
CDR3 DNA: TGTGCCAGCACCCAGCGTTGGAGCTCCTACAATGAGCAGTTCTTC
CDR3 protein: CASTQRWSSYNEQFF

V gene: TRBV2
D gene: TRBD2
clone size: -
J gene: TRBJ2-3
CDR3 DNA: TGTGCCAGCAGTGAAATAGCGGGAGTGTCAAATACGCAGTATTTT
CDR3 protein: CASSEIAGVSNTQYF

V gene: TRBV4-1
D gene: -
clone size: -
J gene: TRBJ1-1
CDR3 DNA: TGCGCCAGCAGCCCCATGGGCAGGGAAGTCGTCACTGAAGCTTTCTTT
CDR3 protein: CASSPMGREVVTEAFF

V gene: TRBV5-1
D gene: TRBD1
clone size: -
J gene: TRBJ2-2
CDR3 DNA: TGCGCCAGCAGCTTTTACAGGGGGCGCACCGGGGAGCTGTTTTTT
CDR3 protein: CASSFYRGRTGELFF